This T cell receptor beta chain was sequenced during a study of beta chain features in type 1 diabetes. Overall study findings and caveats: Compared to healthy donors, patients appeared to have naive, central memory and Treg TCRB repertoires that were more alike. Type 1 diabetes patients had moderately but significantly shorter TCRB CDR3s in all four CD4+ subsets.

This clone has a handful of counts. What it recognizes is unknown. Sequenced material consisted of expressed TCRB transcripts (all of the isolated RNA was reverse transcribed). Using immunoSEQ multiplex PCR, the repertoire was profiled, and TCRdb retains in-frame clones only, with some absent. The table records roughly 100,000 clones, over 25% of them present only once. This CDR3 comprises 14 residues. V gave up 4 bases and J gave up 8 bases; unmatched junction bases: 4. Per germline, CDR1 MNHEY and CDR2 SMNVEV (reference sequence). The sequence was obtained from a woman between 18 and 29 years old with type 1 diabetes. Sequenced: central memory CD4+ T cells from blood. This chain connects TRBV27 to TRBJ1-4, with 10 bases lining up with TRBD1. CDR3 sequence (DNA): TGTGCCAGCAGTTCCGACAGGGGGCGGGAAAAACTGTTTTTT. This gives the protein CASSSDRGREKLFF.